Listed below are T cell receptor beta chains from one sample, sequenced in a study of circulating and synovial CD4+ cells in juvenile arthritis. Method: immunoSEQ multiplex PCR; TCRdb's copy keeps in-frame clones and lacks some. The sample has about 32,000 clones; roughly 95% are singletons. The sequencing input was CD4+ T cells from blood. The receptors originated from a human donor with juvenile idiopathic arthritis. CDR3s include the opening cysteine and the closing phenylalanine or tryptophan. D genes are given only for firm matches. Expanded clones get a size class; other rows say once, few or many, or leave the size out.

CDR3 protein,CDR3 DNA,D gene,V gene,clone size,CDR3 length,J gene
CASSSQETQYF,TGTGCCAGCAGCTCCCAGGAGACCCAGTACTTC,-,TRBV7-8,-,11,TRBJ2-5
CASSFTSGNQNTQYF,TGTGCCAGCAGCTTTACTAGCGGGAACCAAAATACGCAGTATTTT,TRBD2,TRBV6-4,-,15,TRBJ2-3
CASSQGGVGGNQPQHF,TGCGCCAGCAGCCAAGGGGGGGTCGGGGGCAATCAGCCCCAGCATTTT,-,TRBV4-3,once,16,TRBJ1-5
CASSLSGSGTGELFF,TGCGCCAGCAGCCTGAGCGGGAGTGGAACCGGGGAGCTGTTTTTT,TRBD2,TRBV5-1,-,15,TRBJ2-2
CASSYDRPGTETQYF,TGTGCCAGCAGTTACGATCGCCCGGGAACGGAGACCCAGTACTTC,-,TRBV6-6,-,15,TRBJ2-5
CASSLVQGQETQYF,TGCGCCAGCAGCTTGGTCCAGGGGCAGGAGACCCAGTACTTC,-,TRBV5-1,-,14,TRBJ2-5
CASSPLGAHSDTQYF,TGTGCCAGCTCACCACTGGGGGCCCACTCAGATACGCAGTATTTT,-,TRBV18,-,15,TRBJ2-3
CASSLSSGYQPQHF,TGCGCCAGCAGTTTATCTTCGGGGTACCAGCCCCAGCATTTT,-,TRBV28,-,14,TRBJ1-5
CASSESTGRNEQYF,TGTGCCAGCAGTGAATCAACGGGGAGGAACGAGCAGTACTTC,-,TRBV2,-,14,TRBJ2-7
CASSQDRNQPQHF,TGCGCCAGCAGTCAAGACAGGAATCAGCCCCAGCATTTT,-,TRBV5-1,-,13,TRBJ1-5